A selection of T cell receptor beta chains follows, all from one sample in a study of cytomegalovirus exposure and HLA in healthy donors. Sequencing used immunoSEQ multiplex PCR; TCRdb keeps in-frame clones, though not all of them. The table includes about 360,000 clones, 86% detected once. The sequencing input was PBMCs. The receptors were gathered from a woman younger than 30 in good health and CMV-seronegative. The CDR3 runs from the conserved cysteine through the conserved F or W.

V	J	CDR3
TRBV19	TRBJ2-7	CASSPLGGQGYEQYF
TRBV15	TRBJ2-1	CATSGGTGGYNEQFF
TRBV11-2	TRBJ2-5	CASSLPGAYQETQYF
TRBV5-1	TRBJ1-1	CASSLGQGGTEAFF
TRBV4-1	TRBJ2-2	CASSQGLMGGGELFF
TRBV5-4	TRBJ2-3	CASSKGLAGGPNTQYF
TRBV9	TRBJ2-1	CASSVEGNNEQFF
TRBV27	TRBJ2-3	CASSPTSGGPLDTQYF
TRBV6-5	TRBJ1-1	CASRRDTGGGEAFF
TRBV5-1	TRBJ2-3	CASKVAGGSTDTQYF
TRBV4-2	TRBJ2-3	CASSQEGLSADTQYF
TRBV4-2	TRBJ1-5	CASSQETGQLQPQHF
TRBV30	TRBJ1-2	CAWFSDSLYGYTF
TRBV30	TRBJ1-5	CAWSPGTGGAQHF
TRBV7-2	TRBJ2-7	CASSFRQGLDEQYF
TRBV28	TRBJ1-1	CASSLITAQNTEAFF